This TCR beta chain was recorded in a study of blood T cell repertoires in COVID-19. Study information: Material from acute and convalescent COVID-19 was sourced from the United States, Italy and Spain. The cDNA or gDNA used as material had been derived from T cells, B-cell-depleted T cells, or PBMCs.

In the source study's methods: Using reference gene primer amplification, nucleated cell counts were estimated. Clones were sequenced by immunoSEQ multiplex PCR, and TCRdb holds only the in-frame ones, with some missing. Clonal size and the V and J genes are those of that table, whereas D and trimming came from the DNA. Of 220,000 or so clones in the sample, around 84% were seen once. From germline, CDR1 is SGHAT and CDR2 FQNNGV. Germline trimming cut 5 bases from V and 6 bases from J; bases unmatched to any gene: 7. This CDR3 is built from 15 residues. The chain joins TRBV11-2 to TRBJ2-5; 12 bases agree with TRBD2. Sequenced: peripheral blood. This clonotype was obtained from a man between 50 and 59 years old who had recovered from COVID-19. CDR3 sequence reads: CASSTRTSGVKTQYF. The CDR3 DNA reads as TGTGCCAGCAGCACAAGGACTAGCGGGGTTAAGACCCAGTACTTC.